The entry below gives a single T cell receptor beta chain sequence along with its context. The antigen it recognizes is unknown. No quality values exist for individual bases; no much larger clone is one base distant. The cysteine opens and the phenylalanine closes a CDR3 of 15 amino acids. Only the CDR3 portion is preserved as DNA: 45 bases, with reading frame beginning at the first base. Trimming accounts for 4 bases at V and 7 bases at J, while the number of junction bases matched to no gene is 8. From the germline V gene (reference sequence), CDR1 is SEHNR and CDR2 is FQNEAQ. The data were taken from a study of T cells and copy number aberrations in small-cell lung cancer (dated by TCRdb to the early 2020s). Regarding the research as a whole: To relate T cell metrics to mutations and copy number aberrations, the same tumor regions underwent both TCR repertoire sequencing and whole-exome sequencing. Tumor TCR data were available for over 16 patients, and TCR data from both tumor and normal tissue were available for around 15 patients. Overall study results and their limits: Because surgical resection is uncommon in small-cell lung cancer, the study was limited by a small sample size, and the findings need validation. All specimens were formalin-fixed paraffin-embedded tissue, which is known to introduce sequencing artifacts. Tumors had lower T-cell density, richness and clonality than adjacent lung tissue, though the difference in density was not significant.

The immunoSEQ hsTCRB Kit was used with multiplexed V- and J-gene primers to amplify TCR-beta CDR3 regions from genomic DNA. Unique DNA barcodes were added in a second PCR, and the samples were pooled together with one negative control and one positive control. The pooled TCR-beta libraries were sequenced using a 150-cycle paired-end protocol on an Illumina MiSeq. Per the source publication's procedure: Adaptive Biotechnologies processed the raw sequencing data into a report containing normalized, annotated TCR-beta repertoires. T-cell density was computed as TCR-beta templates normalized to usable DNA, which was estimated by amplifying housekeeping genes. Richness was defined as the count of unique rearrangements, and clonality was defined as 1 minus Pielou's evenness. What TCRdb holds here is the immuneACCESS table cut down to in-frame rearrangements. Part of the clones is not present; checked against another copy, under half of the missing clones reflect an unresolved V gene, and the others are unexplained. V and J calls and clone size come straight from that table; D and trimming were deduced from the DNA. This sample has several thousand clones in its table, and around 82% of those were observed once. The biggest ten clones account for 4.6% of the sample.

The donors were limited-stage small-cell lung cancer patients who had surgical resection in Hangzhou, China, between the late 2000s and the early 2020s. All donors had upfront surgery without preoperative chemotherapy or radiotherapy, and none received immunotherapy before or after surgery. All 19 patients in the sequenced cohort were smokers or heavy second-hand smokers. Adjacent normal lung tissue was taken at least 2 cm away from the tumor margin, and two pathologists confirmed morphologically that the tissue was free of malignant cells. To characterize heterogeneity of the T cell repertoire, the study applied multi-region TCR-beta sequencing to resected limited-stage small-cell lung cancers and to tumor-adjacent lung tissue. Genomic DNA was extracted from FFPE tissue using the AllPrep DNA/RNA FFPE Kit (Qiagen).

Sequences were obtained from normal tissue next to the tumor. The clonotype originates from a woman between 50 and 59 years old with small cell lung cancer. The chain was built from TRBV7-9 and TRBJ2-1; TRBD2 aligns with 9 central bases. The CDR3: CASSSTTSGNNEQFF. The DNA sequence is as follows: TGTGCCAGCAGCTCGACGACTAGCGGAAATAATGAGCAGTTCTTC.